This note documents a single T cell receptor (beta chain) sequence. Its specificity is unknown. The ends lost 0 bases at V and 2 bases at J; junction bases unmatched: 1. The germline gives CDR1 LNHNV, CDR2 YYDKDF (reference sequence). This CDR3 has 16 residues. This record belongs to a study of chemoradiotherapy in HPV16-positive cancers. For the study at large: Functional T-cell assays on a couple of HPV16-positive patients' cells defined candidate HPV-specific clones and common TCR motifs. General observations from the study: HPV-responsive T-cell expansion during chemoradiotherapy was linked to improved recurrence-free survival in HPV16-positive patients. Only two HPV16-positive patients supplied the functional HPV-specificity definition. During treatment, candidate HPV-specific clones and E7-related motifs expanded in tumor.

Here immunoSEQ multiplex PCR was the method, and the copy in TCRdb shows in-frame clones only, minus some. This table holds thousands of clones, approximately 90% found once. Sequenced material: blood, taken from a patient who underwent chemoradiotherapy. This TCR was sampled from a human donor with HPV-associated anogenital cancer. This chain joins TRBV15 and TRBJ1-4, with 9 bases fitting TRBD1. The CDR3, as DNA: TGTGCCACCAGCAGAGACGGACAGGGGACTAATGAAAAACTGTTTTTT. The encoded protein is CATSRDGQGTNEKLFF. The full variable domain, its missing parts supplied by reference TRBV15 and TRBJ1-4, is DAMVIQNPRYQVTQFGKPVTLSCSQTLNHNVMYWYQQKSSQAPKLLFHYYDKDFNNEADTPDNFQSRRPNTSFCFLDIRSPGLGDTAMYLCATSRDGQGTNEKLFFGSGTQLSVL.